Below, 3 T cell receptor beta chains from the same sample are listed, as sequenced in a study of T cells after posttransplantation cyclophosphamide. Generated by immunoSEQ multiplex PCR, the TCRdb table keeps only in-frame clones and is missing some. The sample includes tens of thousands of clones, none of them occurring once. The sequencing sample was made of PBMCs. The source of these receptors is a man aged 40-50 years in good health, CMV-negative, and a related stem cell transplant donor.

In this sample, this clone turned up many times. J is TRBJ2-4 and V is TRBV9; 7 positions agree with TRBD2. After removal of 4 bases from V and 0 bases from J, the junction contained 16 bases not matched to a gene. Germline V gene data show CDR1 as SGDLS and CDR2 as YYNGEE. This CDR3 has 19 residues. CDR3 loop: CASSHKTGGAALAKNIQYF. For the CDR3, the DNA is TGTGCCAGCAGCCATAAAACGGGGGGAGCTGCCCTAGCCAAAAACATTCAGTACTTC.

The sample holds many counts of this clone. The chain joins TRBV30 to TRBJ1-2; TRBD1 agrees at 8 bases. In germline, CDR1 is GTSNPN, CDR2 SVGIG (reference sequence). This CDR3 contains 15 residues. The V and J ends lost 1 base and 4 bases, in that order; junction bases with no gene match: 8. CDR3 sequence (DNA): TGTGCCTGGAGTGGCGCACAGGGGGTACGCTATGGCTACACCTTC. Translated: CAWSGAQGVRYGYTF.

The chain couples TRBV30 to TRBJ1-2; D perhaps matches TRBD1 (6 bases). This CDR3 is 13 amino acids long. Germline loops: CDR1 GTSNPN, CDR2 SVGIG (reference sequence). The V end was cut by 0 bases, the J end by 8 bases, with 13 bases between. Here the CDR3 reads CAWSVGGRGGYTF. DNA for the CDR3: TGTGCCTGGAGTGTGGGGGGGCGAGGCGGCTACACCTTC.